This TCR beta chain was identified in a study of CD8 T cells in Susac syndrome. Germline CDR1 reads SGHTA; CDR2 reads FQGTGA. V was shortened by 2 bases and J by 4 bases, with 9 bases between the two germline ends. The CDR3 loop spans 14 amino acids. Random hexamers served to reverse transcribe about 0.45 to 1 ug RNA. TCRdb recomputed calls from the immunoSEQ multiplex PCR reads with MiXCR, one row per CDR3 protein. The sample contains approximately 140,000 distinct CDR3 sequences, 94% of which appear only once. The study used healthy donors as controls matched for age and sex. Negative isolation was used for CD8+ and CD4+ T cells, and FACS enrichment was applied to TEMRA cells.

The sequenced material came from CD8+ T cells from PBMCs. The chain couples TRBV7-3 to TRBJ2-1; D ambiguous. The clonotype originates from a human donor in good health. The CDR3 DNA reads as TGTGCCAGCAGCTTAGAGTGGGGTTACAATGAGCAGTTCTTC. Amino acids: CASSLEWGYNEQFF.